This T cell receptor (beta chain) originates from a study of quantifying T cell responses using KT2 cells. On the study more broadly: Reverse transcription used primers in the TCR alpha and beta constant regions.

The sample is PBMC spiked with counted cells of clone KT2. Different KT2-to-PBMC ratios were created with a constant PBMC count. An oligo carrying a UMI was ligated to the cDNA 3' end. An equimolar mix of RC1.1 and RC1.2 primed the beta chain across TRBC1 and TRBC2. Each CDR3 protein gets one entry after TCRdb re-called the UMI-ligation and nested PCR reads with MiXCR. The sample gives tens of thousands of distinct CDR3 sequences, about a tenth of which show up once; about 9.9% is in the top ten. The CDR3 contains 19 residues. Germline loops: CDR1 SGHAT, CDR2 FQDESV (reference sequence). The V gene lost 0 bases and the J gene lost 0 bases, with 19 bases spanning the gap.

V usage is TRBV11-1 and J usage is TRBJ2-3; D is tentatively TRBD1 or TRBD2 (5 bases each). The origin of this receptor is a human donor. What was sequenced was PBMCs spiked with cells of the T cell clone KT2. The CDR3 protein is CASSLAPFRDPLSTDTQYF. Written as DNA, the CDR3 is TGTGCCAGCAGCTTAGCGCCCTTCCGGGACCCCCTGAGCACAGATACGCAGTATTTT.